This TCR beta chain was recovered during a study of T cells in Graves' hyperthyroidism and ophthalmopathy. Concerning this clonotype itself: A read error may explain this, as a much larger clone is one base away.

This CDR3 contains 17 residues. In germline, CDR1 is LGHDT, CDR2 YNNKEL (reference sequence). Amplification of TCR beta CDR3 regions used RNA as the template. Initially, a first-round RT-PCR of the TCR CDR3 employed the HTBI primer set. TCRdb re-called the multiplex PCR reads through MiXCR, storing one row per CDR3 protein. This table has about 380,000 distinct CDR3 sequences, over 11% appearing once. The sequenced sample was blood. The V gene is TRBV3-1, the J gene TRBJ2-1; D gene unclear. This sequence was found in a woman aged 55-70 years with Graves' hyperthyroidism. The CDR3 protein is CAGSKGWVTRSYNEQFF. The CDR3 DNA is TGTGCCGGCAGTAAAGGGTGGGTCACCCGATCCTACAATGAGCAGTTCTTC.